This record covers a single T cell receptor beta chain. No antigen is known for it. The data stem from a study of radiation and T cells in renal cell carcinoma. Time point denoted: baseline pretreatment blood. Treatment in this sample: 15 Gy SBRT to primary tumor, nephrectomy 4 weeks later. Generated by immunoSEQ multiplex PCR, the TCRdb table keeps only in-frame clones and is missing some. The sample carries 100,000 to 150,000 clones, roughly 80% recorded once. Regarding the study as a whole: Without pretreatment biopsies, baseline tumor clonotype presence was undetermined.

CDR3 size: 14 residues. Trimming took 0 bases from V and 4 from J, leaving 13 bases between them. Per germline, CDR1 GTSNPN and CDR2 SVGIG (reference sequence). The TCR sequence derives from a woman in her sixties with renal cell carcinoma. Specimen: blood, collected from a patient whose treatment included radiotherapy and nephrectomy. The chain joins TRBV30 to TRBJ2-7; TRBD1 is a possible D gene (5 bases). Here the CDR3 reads CAWSVDSYAYEQYF. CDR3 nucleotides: TGTGCCTGGAGTGTAGACAGCTACGCATACGAGCAGTACTTC.